The clone carrying this T cell receptor (beta chain) came up many times. This sample was taken from a study of T cells in Graves' hyperthyroidism and ophthalmopathy. CDR1 SGHDT and CDR2 YYEEEE come from the germline V gene. Trimming took 4 bases from V and 9 from J, leaving 19 bases between them. CDR3 size: 14 residues. There were TCR beta CDR3 regions amplified from RNA transcripts. The HTBI primer set drove a first-round RT-PCR of the TCR CDR3. TCRdb re-derived calls from the multiplex PCR reads in MiXCR, one entry per CDR3 protein. The sample has some 360,000 distinct CDR3 sequences; about 15% are singletons. PBMCs came from about 10 ml fresh peripheral blood.

The chain is built from TRBV5-6 and TRBJ1-1, with D perhaps TRBD1 (5 bases). The sequence was obtained from a woman in her sixties with Graves' hyperthyroidism. Sample: blood. Here the CDR3 reads CASSPEGRWGKAFF. CDR3 coding DNA: TGTGCCAGCAGCCCCGAGGGACGTTGGGGTAAAGCTTTCTTT.